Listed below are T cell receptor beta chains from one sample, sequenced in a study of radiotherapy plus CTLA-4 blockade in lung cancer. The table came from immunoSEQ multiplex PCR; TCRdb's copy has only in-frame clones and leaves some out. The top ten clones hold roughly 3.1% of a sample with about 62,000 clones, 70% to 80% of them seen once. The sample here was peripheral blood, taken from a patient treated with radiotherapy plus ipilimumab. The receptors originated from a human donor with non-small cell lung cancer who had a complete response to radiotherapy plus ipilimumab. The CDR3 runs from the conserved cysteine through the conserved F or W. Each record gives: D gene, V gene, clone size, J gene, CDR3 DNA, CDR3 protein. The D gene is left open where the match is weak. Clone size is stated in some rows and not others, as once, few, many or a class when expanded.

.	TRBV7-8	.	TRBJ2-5	TGTGCCAGCAGCGCTACCGACTCGGGACACTTCCAAGAGACCCAGTACTTC	CASSATDSGHFQETQYF
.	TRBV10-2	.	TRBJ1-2	TGCGCCAGCAGTCAGGGACTTGCGCGTGGCTACACCTTC	CASSQGLARGYTF
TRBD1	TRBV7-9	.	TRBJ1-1	TGTGCCAGCCGACGACAGGGCAACACTGAAGCTTTCTTT	CASRRQGNTEAFF
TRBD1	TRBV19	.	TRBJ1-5	TGTGCCAGTAGTATACTACAGGGGGCCAGCAATCAGCCCCAGCATTTT	CASSILQGASNQPQHF
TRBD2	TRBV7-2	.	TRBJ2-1	TGTGCCAGCAGCCCAAGACTAGCGGGAGGGCCTGTTGAGCAGTTCTTC	CASSPRLAGGPVEQFF
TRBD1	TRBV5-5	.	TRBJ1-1	TGTGCCAGCAGCTGGACAGGGACGACTGAAGCTTTCTTT	CASSWTGTTEAFF
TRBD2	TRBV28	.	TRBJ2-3	TGTGCCAGCAGTTTAGCGGGAGGGAGGCGAGATACGCAGTATTTT	CASSLAGGRRDTQYF
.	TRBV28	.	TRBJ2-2	TGTGCCAGCAGTTTCCCCATGGAGGGAGACACCGGGGAGCTGTTTTTT	CASSFPMEGDTGELFF
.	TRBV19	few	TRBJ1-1	TGTGCCAGTAGTGAATACGGACGCAGGAGGAGCCAGAGCACTGAAGCTTTCTTT	CASSEYGRRRSQSTEAFF
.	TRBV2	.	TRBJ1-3	TGTGCCAGCAGGGGACACTCTGGAAACACCATATATTTT	CASRGHSGNTIYF
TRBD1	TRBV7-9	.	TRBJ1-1	TGTGCCAGCAGCAGGGGGCCTGAAGGGGCTTTCTTT	CASSRGPEGAFF
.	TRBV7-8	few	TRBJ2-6	TGTGCCAGCAGCTTTAGTGTAATACCTAACTCTGGGGCCAACGTCCTGACTTTC	CASSFSVIPNSGANVLTF
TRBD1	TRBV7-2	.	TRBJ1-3	TGTGCCAGCAGCTTAGAGGGACAGGGTCCTTTCTCTGGAAACACCATATATTTT	CASSLEGQGPFSGNTIYF
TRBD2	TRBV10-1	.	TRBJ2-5	TGCGCCAGCAGTGAAGCCCGGACTAGCGGGGGTGAGACCCAGTACTTC	CASSEARTSGGETQYF
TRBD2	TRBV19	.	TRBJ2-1	TGTGCCAGTAGTATAGACCCTAGCGGTTACAATGAGCAGTTCTTC	CASSIDPSGYNEQFF
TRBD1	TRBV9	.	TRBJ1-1	TGTGCCAGCAGCGTAGTAGCCAGGGGGTCCACTGAAGCTTTCTTT	CASSVVARGSTEAFF
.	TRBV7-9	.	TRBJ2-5	TGTGCCAGCAGCTTATACACAGGGAGCGGAGGGACCCAGTACTTC	CASSLYTGSGGTQYF
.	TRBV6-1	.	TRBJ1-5	TGTGCCAGCGTCGCAGGGAGGAGCAATCAGCCCCAGCATTTT	CASVAGRSNQPQHF
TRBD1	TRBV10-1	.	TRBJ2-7	TGCGCCAGCAGCCGGGACAGGGGTTACGAGCAGTACTTC	CASSRDRGYEQYF
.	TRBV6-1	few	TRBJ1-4	TGTGCCAGCAGTGATCGTGGCACAGTAAAAAAACTGTTTTTT	CASSDRGTVKKLFF
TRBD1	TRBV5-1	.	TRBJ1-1	TGCGCCAGCAGCACTCCGGGACAGGGCCTTTCTGAAGCTTTCTTT	CASSTPGQGLSEAFF
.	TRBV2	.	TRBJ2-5	TGTGCCAGCATTGGGCAGACCCAAGAGACCCAGTACTTC	CASIGQTQETQYF
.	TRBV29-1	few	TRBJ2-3	TGCAGCGTTGTTACTGGGGCCCATAGCACAGATACGCAGTATTTT	CSVVTGAHSTDTQYF
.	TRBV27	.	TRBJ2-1	TGTGCCAGCAGTTTTCTCGACAGCTCCTCCTCCTACAATGAGCAGTTCTTC	CASSFLDSSSSYNEQFF
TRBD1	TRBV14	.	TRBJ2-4	TGTGCCAGCAGCTACAGGGGGATTCAGTACTTC	CASSYRGIQYF
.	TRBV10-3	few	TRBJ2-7	TGTGCCATCAGTGGACAGGCCCTATACTACGAGCAGTACTTC	CAISGQALYYEQYF
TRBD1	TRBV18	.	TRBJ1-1	TGTGCCAGCTCACCGGACAGGGAAGCTGAAGCTTTCTTT	CASSPDREAEAFF
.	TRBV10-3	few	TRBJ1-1	TGTGCCATCAGTCCTGGTGCCCCAGGTGTTGCCTCAACAAGTGAAGCTTTCTTT	CAISPGAPGVASTSEAFF
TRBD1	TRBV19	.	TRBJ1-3	TGTGCCAGTAGTGGGACAGGCCCTGGAAACACCATATATTTT	CASSGTGPGNTIYF
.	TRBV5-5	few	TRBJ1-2	TGTGCCAGCAGCTTAACCGGGTCCTTTCATTATGGCTACACCTTC	CASSLTGSFHYGYTF
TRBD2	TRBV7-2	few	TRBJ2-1	TGTGCCAGCAGCTTTAGACTAGCGGGCAATGAGCAGTTCTTC	CASSFRLAGNEQFF
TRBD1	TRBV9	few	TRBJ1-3	TGTGCCAGCAGCGCCGGGACAGGGAGCGTCGGAAACACCATATATTTT	CASSAGTGSVGNTIYF
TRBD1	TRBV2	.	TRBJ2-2	TGTGCCAGCACCGCCCTAGGACAGGGGACCGGGGAGCTGTTTTTT	CASTALGQGTGELFF
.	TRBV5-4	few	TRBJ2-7	TGTGCCAGCAGCTTGGGCTACAGTCCGTTCTCCTACGAGCAGTACTTC	CASSLGYSPFSYEQYF
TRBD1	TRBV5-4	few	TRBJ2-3	TGTGCCAGCAGCTTGACAGGGGCCACAGATACGCAGTATTTT	CASSLTGATDTQYF
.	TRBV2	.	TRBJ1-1	TGTGCCAGCAGTGGACAGGAGAACACTGAAGCTTTCTTT	CASSGQENTEAFF
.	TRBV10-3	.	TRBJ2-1	TGTGCCATCACCCCTCTTCCCCCCAATGAGCAGTTCTTC	CAITPLPPNEQFF
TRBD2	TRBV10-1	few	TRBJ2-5	TGCGCCAGCAGTGAAGGGACTAGCGGGAATAAAGAGACCCAGTACTTC	CASSEGTSGNKETQYF
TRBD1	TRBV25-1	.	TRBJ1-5	TGTGCCAGCCGCGGACAGGTTAATCAGCCCCAGCATTTT	CASRGQVNQPQHF
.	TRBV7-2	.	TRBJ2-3	TGTGCCAGCAGCTCCCAGGAGGGGAATACGCAGTATTTT	CASSSQEGNTQYF
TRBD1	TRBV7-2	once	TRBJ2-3	TGTGCCAGCAGCTTACGACAGGGAACAGATACGCAGTATTTT	CASSLRQGTDTQYF
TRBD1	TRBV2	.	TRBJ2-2	TGTGCCAGCAGAAGACAGGGTTCGAACACCGGGGAGCTGTTTTTT	CASRRQGSNTGELFF
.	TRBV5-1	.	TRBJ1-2	TGCGCCAGCAGCTTGGATGACATTAAAGGCTACACCTTC	CASSLDDIKGYTF
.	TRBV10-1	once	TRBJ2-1	TGCGCCAGCAGTGAGTTGCGGAATAACAATGAGCAGTTCTTC	CASSELRNNNEQFF
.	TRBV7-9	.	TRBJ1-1	TGTGCCAGCAGCTTAAAACAGATAAACACTGAAGCTTTCTTT	CASSLKQINTEAFF
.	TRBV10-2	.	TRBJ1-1	TGCGCCAGCAGTGAGTCGGGGGGGCCTATTAACACTGAAGCTTTCTTT	CASSESGGPINTEAFF
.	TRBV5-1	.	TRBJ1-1	TGCGCCAGCAGCTTGGGGAGGGCGAGCACTGAAGCTTTCTTT	CASSLGRASTEAFF
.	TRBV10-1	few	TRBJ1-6	TGCGCCAGCGCGGGGTCGGTAGATTCACCCCTCCACTTT	CASAGSVDSPLHF
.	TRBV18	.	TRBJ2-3	TGTGCCAGCTCACCAGAGACAGGAAGAAGAACAGATACGCAGTATTTT	CASSPETGRRTDTQYF
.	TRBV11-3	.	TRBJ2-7	TGTGCCAGCAGTTCGGGGTGGCCCTACGAGCAGTACTTC	CASSSGWPYEQYF
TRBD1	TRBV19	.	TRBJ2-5	TGTGCCAGTAGTCCCCAGGGGGCGCAAGGAGTGGAGACCCAGTACTTC	CASSPQGAQGVETQYF
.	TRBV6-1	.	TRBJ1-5	TGTGCCAGCAGTGACTATCTCAATCAGCCCCAGCATTTT	CASSDYLNQPQHF
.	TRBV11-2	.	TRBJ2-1	TGTGCCAGCAGCTTCACCAGGGCAAATGAGCAGTTCTTC	CASSFTRANEQFF
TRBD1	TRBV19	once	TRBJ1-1	TGTGCCAGTAGTGGAAGACAGGGGGCGGGGAGGACTGGAGCTTTCTTT	CASSGRQGAGRTGAFF
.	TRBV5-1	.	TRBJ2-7	TGCGCCAGCAGCTTGGCAGGGGATACCTACGAGCAGTACTTC	CASSLAGDTYEQYF
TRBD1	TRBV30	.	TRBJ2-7	TGTGCCTCCCGACAGGGGGTCTCCTACGAGCAGTACTTC	CASRQGVSYEQYF
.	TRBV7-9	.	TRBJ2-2	TGTGCCAGCAGCTTAGGGACAGAGGGGGAGCTGTTTTTT	CASSLGTEGELFF
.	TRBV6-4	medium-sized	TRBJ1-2	TGTGCCAGCAGTGACTCGGGCAGGGGTAGCTACACCTTC	CASSDSGRGSYTF
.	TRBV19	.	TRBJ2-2	TGTGCCAGTAGTATAATGGGGGCAACCGGGGAGCTGTTTTTT	CASSIMGATGELFF